Listed here are 32 T cell receptor beta chains from one sample, sequenced in a study of type 1 regulatory T cells (dated by TCRdb to the early 2020s). Their specific antigens are unknown. On the study overall, not on this receptor specifically: A more restricted TCR repertoire was observed in Tr1 cells than in non-Tr1 cells, and this restriction was interpreted in the study as alloantigen-induced clonal expansion.

This sample was sequenced with an Illumina MiSeq. The public sequencing data were trimmed at Q25 with fastp and processed into clonotypes with MiXCR by TCRdb, which kept only in-frame beta chains. Each entry is one CDR3 protein sequence, shown with its most common DNA and genes. Across this sample there are tens of thousands of distinct CDR3 sequences, with about 20% seen only once. The ten largest account for more than 6.5% of the sample. The sample was cultured type 1 regulatory T (Tr1) cells, either the whole culture or a sorted fraction (not recorded which). Read against the paper, the sample's cell subset or site label means: type 1 regulatory T cells sorted from the T-allo10 product. These receptors all stem from a human donor in good health.

This clonotype was observed a handful of times. The V and J genes are TRBV6-1 and TRBJ1-5; TRBD1 aligns across 11 bases. CDR3 length: 14 amino acids. V was clipped by 6 bases and J by 10 bases; unmatched bases: 8. In germline, CDR1 is MNHNS, CDR2 SASEGT. The CDR3 spells CASRRWDRGEPQHF. In DNA, the CDR3 is TGTGCCAGCAGACGCTGGGACAGGGGGGAACCCCAGCATTTT.

There are a few counts of this clonotype. The V gene is TRBV5-1, the J gene TRBJ2-7; D possibly matches TRBD1 or TRBD2 (6 bases each). This CDR3 is built from 16 residues. Germline V gene sequence: CDR1 SGHRS, CDR2 YFSETQ. Trimming pared 0 bases from V and 6 bases from J, leaving 19 bases between. The CDR3, as DNA: TGCGCCAGCAGCTTGGACGTCGGGGGCGGGCGATCCGAGCAGTACTTC. This encodes CASSLDVGGGRSEQYF.

There are many counts of this clonotype. This chain links TRBV7-9 with TRBJ2-7; possibly TRBD1 for D (6 bases). The CDR3 contains 14 residues. Germline V gene lookup returns CDR1 SEHNR and CDR2 FQNEAQ (reference sequence). V was pared by 5 bases and J by 2 bases, with 13 bases between. The CDR3 sequence: CASSERTDPYEQYF. In nucleotides, the CDR3 is TGTGCCAGCAGCGAGAGGACAGATCCCTACGAGCAGTACTTC.

The sample holds a few counts of this clonotype. This chain links TRBV4-2 with TRBJ1-3; 8 positions agree with TRBD1. V shed 4 bases and J 4 bases; nucleotides not matched to a gene: 6. Germline V gene sequence: CDR1 LGHNA, CDR2 YNFKEQ. The CDR3 covers 15 residues. The CDR3 is CASSPGTGQGNTIYF. CDR3 DNA: TGTGCCAGCAGCCCCGGGACAGGCCAGGGAAACACCATATATTTT.

The chain has TRBV7-2 and TRBJ1-5; tentative D call: TRBD1 (6 bases). Germline loops: CDR1 SGHTA, CDR2 FQGNSA. The CDR3 consists of 17 residues. The V end was cut by 4 bases, the J end by 0 bases, with 16 bases between. The CDR3 here is CASSSGRGAFSNQPQHF. CDR3 coding DNA: TGTGCCAGCAGCTCTGGACGGGGGGCGTTTAGCAATCAGCCCCAGCATTTT. The complete variable domain, with remaining parts taken from reference TRBV7-2 and TRBJ1-5, reads GAGVSQSPSNKVTEKGKDVELRCDPISGHTALYWYRQSLGQGLEFLIYFQGNSAPDKSGLPSDRFSAERTGGSVSTLTIQRTQQEDSAVYLCASSSGRGAFSNQPQHFGDGTRLSIL.

This clonotype was seen repeatedly, ten times or more. The chain recombines TRBV5-6 with TRBJ2-3; weak D call: TRBD2 (5 bases). The germline V and J ends were trimmed by 7 bases and 2 bases, with 11 bases remaining between them. From germline, CDR1 is SGHDT and CDR2 YYEEEE. This CDR3 has 13 amino acids. The CDR3 spells CASRFGNTDTQYF. CDR3 coding DNA: TGTGCCAGCCGGTTCGGGAACACAGATACGCAGTATTTT.

The rearrangement uses TRBV20-1 and TRBJ1-3; unclear D gene. Trimming stripped 1 base from V and 8 bases from J, with 15 bases between. CDR1 DFQATT and CDR2 SNEGSKA come from the germline V gene (reference sequence). This CDR3 has 14 amino acids. CDR3: CSARGGGVYDTIYF. The CDR3 bases are TGCAGTGCTAGAGGCGGTGGGGTATATGACACCATATATTTT.

This clonotype appeared a few times. This chain links TRBV7-3 with TRBJ1-1, with D hard to call. The CDR3 is 13 amino acids. Germline V gene sequence: CDR1 SGHTA, CDR2 FQGTGA. Trimming stripped 6 bases from V and 1 base from J, with 9 bases between. The CDR3 region has the DNA TGTGCCAGCAGTCGGACTGGGAACACTGAAGCTTTCTTT. Translating it yields CASSRTGNTEAFF.

The chain recombines TRBV19 with TRBJ1-1; the D is unclear. The V gene's germline CDR1 is LNHDA and CDR2 SQIVND (reference sequence). Trimming took 6 bases from V and 0 from J, leaving 11 bases between them. The CDR3 is made up of 14 amino acids. CDR3: CASSLGRLNTEAFF. CDR3 nucleotides: TGTGCCAGTAGCCTCGGCAGATTGAACACTGAAGCTTTCTTT.

The CDR3 sequence is CASAASGNTGELFF. CDR3 nucleotides: TGTGCCAGCGCGGCGAGCGGGAACACCGGGGAGCTGTTTTTT. The V gene is TRBV9, the J gene TRBJ2-2; maybe TRBD2 (5 bases). Germline V gene data show CDR1 as SGDLS and CDR2 as YYNGEE. The V and J ends lost 7 bases and 1 base respectively, with 11 bases between them. The CDR3 totals 14 residues.

This rearrangement joins TRBV28 to TRBJ2-7; no clear D gene. Between the trimmed V and J ends, which lost 7 bases and 5 bases, there was a span of 12 bases. The CDR3 is made up of 12 amino acids. Per the germline V gene, CDR1 is MDHEN and CDR2 is SYDVKM. The CDR3 loop is CASTLPPHEQYF. CDR3 DNA sequence: TGTGCCAGCACCCTGCCCCCCCACGAGCAGTACTTC. Full variable domain (missing parts from reference TRBV28 and TRBJ2-7): DVKVTQSSRYLVKRTGEKVFLECVQDMDHENMFWYRQDPGLGLRLIYFSYDVKMKEKGDIPEGYSVSREKKERFSLILESASTNQTSMYLCASTLPPHEQYFGPGTRLTVT.

This clonotype was observed a few times. This chain joins TRBV20-1 and TRBJ1-5, with 7 bases aligning to TRBD1. Germline CDR1 is DFQATT and CDR2 is SNEGSKA (reference sequence). CDR3 length equals 13 residues. J was trimmed by 4 bases and V by 7 bases; bases with no gene match: 7. The CDR3 here is CSGGGQFNQPQHF. The CDR3 DNA follows: TGCAGTGGGGGGGGACAGTTTAATCAGCCCCAGCATTTT.

Only a few counts were recorded for this clonotype. V gene TRBV5-1 combines with J gene TRBJ2-3, with 7 bases fitting TRBD2. The V and J ends lost 10 bases and 5 bases, in that order; junction bases with no gene match: 13. Germline V gives CDR1 SGHRS, CDR2 YFSETQ. The CDR3 spans 14 residues. CDR3 sequence: CASAGGSLGDTQYF. CDR3 coding DNA: TGCGCCTCAGCGGGCGGGAGTCTCGGAGATACGCAGTATTTT.

This clonotype was observed a few times. The rearrangement links TRBV5-1 to TRBJ2-3; 16 bases match TRBD2. Trimming took 3 bases from V and 3 from J; bases not matched to a gene: 1. The germline V gene encodes CDR1 SGHRS and CDR2 YFSETQ. The CDR3 is made up of 16 amino acids. The CDR3 region has the DNA TGCGCCAGCAGCTCGGGACTAGCGGGGGGGACAGATACGCAGTATTTT. The encoded protein is CASSSGLAGGTDTQYF.

This chain connects TRBV5-1 to TRBJ2-1; 7 bases align to TRBD1. Germline loops: CDR1 SGHRS, CDR2 YFSETQ. The ends lost 4 bases at V and 11 bases at J; junction bases unmatched: 12. The CDR3 is 14 residues long. The CDR3 reads CASSPLGTEEQQFF. The DNA of the CDR3 is TGCGCCAGCAGCCCCCTAGGGACAGAAGAACAGCAGTTCTTC.

V gene TRBV5-1 combines with J gene TRBJ1-4; 7 bases map to TRBD1. Trimming took 0 bases from V and 3 from J; bases not matched to a gene: 5. Germline lookup yields CDR1 SGHRS and CDR2 YFSETQ. This CDR3 contains 16 residues. The DNA of the CDR3 is TGCGCCAGCAGCTTGGACAGGGGAGGGTCTAATGAAAAACTGTTTTTT. Translation: CASSLDRGGSNEKLFF.

This chain connects TRBV30 to TRBJ2-4; D might be TRBD1 (7 bases). Trimming pared 3 bases from V and 10 bases from J, leaving 22 bases between. Germline V gene sequence: CDR1 GTSNPN, CDR2 SVGIG (reference sequence). The CDR3 covers 15 residues. The CDR3 protein is CAWRYSGAGGKIQYF. The DNA for the CDR3 is TGTGCCTGGAGATATTCCGGCGCAGGGGGGAAGATTCAGTACTTC.

A few counts support this clonotype. The CDR3 nucleotides read TGTGCCAGCAGTTTCTCAGGGGGCGGAGAGACCCAGTACTTC. This codes for CASSFSGGGETQYF. The chain employs TRBV28 and TRBJ2-5, with TRBD1 matching 8 bases. The CDR3 runs to 14 residues. CDR1 is MDHEN and CDR2 is SYDVKM in the germline V gene. The trim removed 3 bases at V and 4 bases at J, leaving 4 bases unmatched.

The V gene is TRBV27, the J gene TRBJ1-3; D ambiguous. The CDR3 is 11 residues long. Germline values: CDR1 MNHEY, CDR2 SMNVEV (reference sequence). Trimming cost V 5 bases and J 4 bases, with 3 bases left between them. The CDR3 loop reads CASSMGNTIYF. CDR3 nucleotide sequence: TGTGCCAGCAGTATGGGAAACACCATATATTTT.

The chain employs TRBV28 and TRBJ2-7, with TRBD2 identical over 7 bases. After removal of 7 bases from V and 2 bases from J, the junction contained 14 bases not matched to a gene. The CDR3 spans 16 residues. Germline CDR1 and CDR2: MDHEN and SYDVKM. The CDR3 here is CASITRGDVKAYEQYF. The DNA of the CDR3 is TGTGCCAGCATTACACGGGGGGACGTTAAGGCCTACGAGCAGTACTTC.

This clonotype has more than one count but fewer than ten. The chain is built from TRBV7-2 and TRBJ2-1; 13 positions match TRBD2. This CDR3 is built from 15 residues. The V and J ends lost 5 bases and 7 bases, in that order; junction bases with no gene match: 5. Germline-derived CDR1 and CDR2 are SGHTA and FQGNSA. CDR3 nucleotide sequence: TGTGCCAGCAGCCCAGGACTAGCGGGAGTGAATGAGCAGTTCTTC. This codes for CASSPGLAGVNEQFF. Full variable domain (remainder filled in from reference TRBV7-2 and TRBJ2-1): GAGVSQSPSNKVTEKGKDVELRCDPISGHTALYWYRQSLGQGLEFLIYFQGNSAPDKSGLPSDRFSAERTGGSVSTLTIQRTQQEDSAVYLCASSPGLAGVNEQFFGPGTRLTVL.

The gene calls are TRBV5-1 and TRBJ2-1, with TRBD1 matching 7 bases. Germline-derived CDR1 and CDR2 are SGHRS and YFSETQ. V lost 3 bases and J lost 12; bases outside the gene matches: 12. The CDR3 is 14 amino acids. In nucleotides, the CDR3 is TGCGCCAGCAGCTCTGGGACAGCCACAGATACGCAGTTCTTC. Protein sequence: CASSSGTATDTQFF.

The chain recombines TRBV10-3 with TRBJ1-3; the D gene is possibly TRBD1 (5 bases). The CDR3 totals 15 residues. Germline V gene sequence: CDR1 ENHRY, CDR2 SYGVKD. V lost 3 bases and J lost 0, with 9 bases in between. Here the CDR3 DNA reads TGTGCCATCAGTGACTCGACAGCCTCTGGAAACACCATATATTTT. Its protein product is CAISDSTASGNTIYF.

This rearrangement joins TRBV5-6 to TRBJ2-3, with unresolved D. CDR1 is SGHDT and CDR2 is YYEEEE in the germline V gene. The CDR3 consists of 11 residues. Trimming cost V 1 base and J 5 bases, with 2 bases left between them. The CDR3 DNA follows: TGTGCCAGCAGCTTGAAAGATACGCAGTATTTT. It translates to CASSLKDTQYF.

The rearrangement links TRBV3-1 to TRBJ2-5; no reliable D call. The CDR3 consists of 11 residues. V was pared by 3 bases and J by 5 bases, with 4 bases between. Germline values: CDR1 LGHDT, CDR2 YNNKEL (reference sequence). CDR3 in DNA: TGTGCCAGCAGCCAGGGCGAGACCCAGTACTTC. This gives the protein CASSQGETQYF.

In this sample, this clonotype turned up once. A junction boundary mismatches the germline segment, possibly from a read error. The chain links TRBV4-3 to TRBJ2-3; 7 bases are shared with TRBD1. This CDR3 contains 16 residues. The germline gives CDR1 LGHNA, CDR2 YSLEER. This chain's CDR3 is CASSQDPVGGAGTQYF. The CDR3 coding sequence is TGTGCCAGCAGCCAAGATCCGGTAGGGGGCGCGGGTACGCAGTATTTT.

V usage is TRBV20-1 and J usage is TRBJ2-1; D unresolved. The V gene lost 0 bases and the J gene lost 7 bases, with 1 base spanning the gap. Germline CDR1 and CDR2: DFQATT and SNEGSKA (reference sequence). The CDR3 runs 10 residues. CDR3 sequence (DNA): TGCAGTGCTAGAGAGAATGAGCAGTTCTTC. This sequence encodes CSARENEQFF.

This clonotype was observed a few times. The chain is built from TRBV5-5 and TRBJ2-6, with 7 bases lining up with TRBD2. The CDR3 totals 14 residues. CDR1 is SGHKS and CDR2 is YYEKEE in the germline V gene (reference sequence). With V trimmed by 4 bases and J by 2 bases, 0 bases remained unmatched. The CDR3 bases are TGTGCCAGCAGCCGGGAGGCTGGGGCCAACGTCCTGACTTTC. The encoded protein is CASSREAGANVLTF.

There are a few counts of this clonotype. The chain is built from TRBV27 and TRBJ2-7; possibly TRBD1 for D (5 bases). The V gene's germline CDR1 is MNHEY and CDR2 SMNVEV (reference sequence). V lost 6 bases, J lost 1 base, and 7 bases lay in between. CDR3 size: 12 residues. This CDR3 reads CASRGHSYEQYF. The CDR3 DNA sequence: TGTGCCAGCAGGGGGCATTCCTACGAGCAGTACTTC.

V is TRBV7-2 and J is TRBJ2-5, with TRBD1 matching over 9 bases. CDR1 is SGHTA and CDR2 is FQGNSA in the germline V gene. The CDR3 has 15 residues. Trimming at V came to 5 bases and at J to 5 bases, leaving 9 bases not matched to a gene. The CDR3 loop reads CASSTGGGSWETQYF. The CDR3 DNA sequence: TGTGCCAGCAGCACAGGGGGCGGGAGCTGGGAGACCCAGTACTTC.

Ten or more counts support this clonotype. The chain employs TRBV15 and TRBJ2-1; perhaps D is TRBD1 or TRBD2 (6 bases each). The CDR3 runs to 17 residues. CDR1 is LNHNV and CDR2 is YYDKDF in the germline V gene (reference sequence). V gave up 1 base and J gave up 5 bases, with 18 bases separating them. CDR3 protein: CATSRAPFPRGDNEQFF. In DNA form, the CDR3 reads TGTGCCACCAGCAGAGCACCGTTCCCTAGGGGGGACAATGAGCAGTTCTTC.

CDR3 residues: CASSWGGINEQFF. The CDR3 nucleotides read TGTGCCAGCAGCTGGGGAGGGATCAATGAGCAGTTCTTC. This chain uses TRBV5-4 with TRBJ2-1; 7 nucleotides match TRBD2. The CDR3 has 13 amino acids. In germline, CDR1 is SGHNT, CDR2 YYREEE (reference sequence). J was trimmed by 6 bases and V by 3 bases; bases with no gene match: 3.